These 18 T cell receptor beta chains came from one sample sequenced in a study of CD8+ T cells in alopecia areata. cDNA prepared by RNA extraction and subsequent reverse transcription served as the template for sequencing. Measured with immunoSEQ multiplex PCR; TCRdb has only the in-frame clones, and not every one. The sample contains 90,000 to 100,000 clones, around 38% of which appear only once. Source material: CD4+ T cells sorted from blood. The receptors shown here come from a human donor with alopecia areata.

This clone was recorded a few times. V and J are TRBV7-9 and TRBJ2-3, with 7 bases that match TRBD1. Germline V CDR1 and CDR2: SEHNR, FQNEAQ (reference sequence). V was pared by 1 base and J by 5 bases, with 6 bases of the junction left unmatched. There are 15 residues in the CDR3. CDR3 sequence: CASSLGQGEGDTQYF. The CDR3, as DNA: TGTGCCAGCAGCTTAGGCCAGGGGGAAGGAGATACGCAGTATTTT. Full variable domain (remainder filled in from reference TRBV7-9 and TRBJ2-3): DTGVSQNPRHKITKRGQNVTFRCDPISEHNRLYWYRQTLGQGPEFLTYFQNEAQLEKSRLLSDRFSAERPKGSFSTLEIQRTEQGDSAMYLCASSLGQGEGDTQYFGPGTRLTVL.

This clone has only a few counts. The genes are TRBV15 and TRBJ1-5; D is undetermined. The CDR3 totals 13 residues. V was shortened by 8 bases and J by 1 base, with 9 bases between the two germline ends. Germline CDR1 LNHNV, CDR2 YYDKDF (reference sequence). Here the CDR3 reads CATRLGSNQPQHF. The CDR3 bases are TGTGCCACCCGCTTGGGCAGCAATCAGCCCCAGCATTTT.

This clone was detected only a few times. The chain is built from TRBV18 and TRBJ1-1; D perhaps matches TRBD1 (5 bases). CDR1 KGHSH and CDR2 LQKENI come from the germline V gene. The CDR3 has 12 amino acids. V was trimmed by 6 bases and J by 1 base, leaving 6 bases between them. The chain's CDR3 is CASSGQNTEAFF. For the CDR3, the DNA is TGTGCCAGCTCCGGACAGAACACTGAAGCTTTCTTT.

The V call is TRBV28, the J call TRBJ1-4, with a tentative D call TRBD1 (5 bases). CDR1 MDHEN and CDR2 SYDVKM come from the germline V gene. The V end lost 2 bases, the J end lost 8 bases, and 12 bases lay between the germline ends. CDR3 size: 14 residues. The CDR3 sequence: CASSLQGAREKLFF. The CDR3 nucleotides are TGTGCCAGCAGTTTACAGGGAGCCCGGGAAAAACTGTTTTTT.

This clone was found a few times. V and J are TRBV5-6 and TRBJ2-7; no reliable D call. CDR1 is SGHDT and CDR2 is YYEEEE in the germline V gene. Trimming shortened V by 2 bases and J by 7 bases, and 22 bases separated the two germline ends. The length of the CDR3 is 16 residues. The CDR3 sequence: CASSLYGRQAASEQYF. The CDR3 bases are TGTGCCAGCAGCTTATACGGACGGCAAGCCGCTAGTGAGCAGTACTTC. Drawing the rest from reference TRBV5-6 and TRBJ2-7, the complete variable domain is DAGVTQSPTHLIKTRGQQVTLRCSPKSGHDTVSWYQQALGQGPQFIFQYYEEEERQRGNFPDRFSGHQFPNYSSELNVNALLLGDSALYLCASSLYGRQAASEQYFGPGTRLTVT.

This clone was counted only a few times. The chain carries TRBV6-1 and TRBJ2-1; the D gene could be TRBD1 or TRBD2 (6 bases each). Trimming shortened V by 6 bases and J by 9 bases, and 18 bases separated the two germline ends. In germline, CDR1 is MNHNS, CDR2 SASEGT. The CDR3 totals 14 residues. The DNA for the CDR3 is TGTGCCAGCAGCCTAGTGGGGGGCCCGGGTGAGCAGTTCTTC. Translation gives CASSLVGGPGEQFF.

This clone has just a few counts. The genes are TRBV14 and TRBJ2-7, with D perhaps TRBD1 (6 bases). Germline CDR1 SGHDN, CDR2 FVKESK. The CDR3 sequence is 14 residues long. V gave up 6 bases and J gave up 1 base, with 13 bases separating them. The chain's CDR3 is CASSQGRNSYEQYF. In DNA, the CDR3 is TGTGCCAGCAGTCAGGGGCGAAATTCCTACGAGCAGTACTTC.

This chain uses TRBV6-5 with TRBJ1-4, with 7 bases identical to TRBD1. Germline loops: CDR1 MNHEY, CDR2 SVGAGI. The CDR3 loop spans 14 amino acids. Trimming removed 5 bases from V and 6 bases from J; junction bases left unmatched: 6. The CDR3 DNA sequence: TGTGCCAGCAGTGGGGGGAGGGGGCATGAAAAACTGTTTTTT. Amino acids: CASSGGRGHEKLFF.

This clone showed up just a few times. DNA for the CDR3: TGCAGCGTCTCGACCTACATAGGGGCCAACGTCCTGACTTTC. Translation gives CSVSTYIGANVLTF. This chain uses TRBV29-1 with TRBJ2-6; D not certain. The CDR3 is 14 residues long. The germline V gene has CDR1 SQVTM and CDR2 ANQGSEA. The V end lost 6 bases, the J end lost 4 bases, and 13 bases lay between the germline ends. The complete variable domain, with remaining parts taken from reference TRBV29-1 and TRBJ2-6, reads SAVISQKPSRDICQRGTSLTIQCQVDSQVTMMFWYRQQPGQSLTLIATANQGSEATYESGFVIDKFPISRPNLTFSTLTVSNMSPEDSSIYLCSVSTYIGANVLTFGAGSRLTVL.

This clone occurred a few times. The V gene is TRBV7-3, the J gene TRBJ2-2; unclear D gene. Per germline, CDR1 SGHTA and CDR2 FQGTGA. The CDR3 contains 17 residues. V shed 0 bases and J shed 1 base, with 12 bases lying between them. The CDR3 sequence: CASSLTPGILNTGELFF. CDR3 in DNA: TGTGCCAGCAGCTTAACCCCCGGCATACTGAACACCGGGGAGCTGTTTTTT.

In its sample, this clone was seen a few times. V usage is TRBV30 and J usage is TRBJ2-6; D remains ambiguous. The V end was cut by 4 bases, the J end by 2 bases, with 6 bases between. Germline values: CDR1 GTSNPN, CDR2 SVGIG (reference sequence). The CDR3 runs 13 residues. The CDR3 loop reads CAWKTAGANVLTF. CDR3 nucleotide sequence: TGTGCCTGGAAAACGGCTGGGGCCAACGTCCTGACTTTC. Drawing the rest from reference TRBV30 and TRBJ2-6, the complete variable domain is SQTIHQWPATLVQPVGSPLSLECTVEGTSNPNLYWYRQAAGRGLQLLFYSVGIGQISSEVPQNLSASRPQDRQFILSSKKLLLSDSGFYLCAWKTAGANVLTFGAGSRLTVL.

This chain connects TRBV27 to TRBJ2-3; D gene ambiguous. CDR1 is MNHEY and CDR2 is SMNVEV in the germline V gene (reference sequence). The CDR3 covers 16 residues. The V end lost 2 bases, the J end lost 0 bases, and 12 bases lay between the germline ends. The CDR3 protein is CASSLGRVSSTDTQYF. The CDR3 nucleotides read TGTGCCAGCAGTTTAGGGCGAGTTTCTAGCACAGATACGCAGTATTTT.

The table lists this clone with a few counts. This chain links TRBV29-1 with TRBJ2-2, with no clear D. Trimming shortened V by 4 bases and J by 12 bases, and 15 bases separated the two germline ends. The CDR3 loop spans 12 amino acids. Germline CDR1 is SQVTM and CDR2 is ANQGSEA. The CDR3 spells CSVGDTTRKLFF. The CDR3 DNA is TGCAGCGTTGGAGACACTACGAGGAAGCTGTTTTTT.

The chain links TRBV7-2 to TRBJ2-3; weak D call: TRBD1 (5 bases). Germline V gene data show CDR1 as SGHTA and CDR2 as FQGNSA. CDR3 length: 17 amino acids. V was trimmed by 0 bases and J by 1 base, leaving 14 bases between them. The CDR3 DNA sequence: TGTGCCAGCAGCTTAGCGCAGACAGCCTCGGGCACAGATACGCAGTATTTT. Protein sequence: CASSLAQTASGTDTQYF.

About this clone itself: An end of the junction does not agree with germline; a read error may underlie this. V usage is TRBV30 and J usage is TRBJ2-7; D might be TRBD1 (6 bases). Per the germline V gene, CDR1 is GTSNPN and CDR2 is SVGIG (reference sequence). This CDR3 region has 12 residues. The CDR3 DNA follows: TGTGCCTGGACGAAAGCCGGGACAAAGCCTCGGTTC. Residues: CAWTKAGTKPRF.

This clone was seen a handful of times. This chain links TRBV10-2 with TRBJ2-5; D possibly corresponds to TRBD2 (6 bases). The CDR3 covers 12 residues. Per germline, CDR1 WSHSY and CDR2 SAAADI. The V gene lost 8 bases and the J gene lost 7 bases, with 14 bases spanning the gap. The CDR3 sequence is CASGGTDGTQYF. The CDR3 DNA is TGCGCCAGCGGGGGGACCGATGGGACCCAGTACTTC.

A single count supports this clone. The gene calls are TRBV7-2 and TRBJ2-7; D possibly corresponds to TRBD2 (6 bases). The CDR3 has 15 amino acids. Trimming left V 6 bases short and J 4 bases short, with 19 bases between. Germline values: CDR1 SGHTA, CDR2 FQGNSA. The CDR3 is CASSPGGTVVYEQYF. The CDR3 bases are TGTGCCAGCAGTCCTGGGGGGACGGTCGTTTACGAGCAGTACTTC. Full variable domain (outside the CDR3, taken from reference TRBV7-2 and TRBJ2-7): GAGVSQSPSNKVTEKGKDVELRCDPISGHTALYWYRQSLGQGLEFLIYFQGNSAPDKSGLPSDRFSAERTGGSVSTLTIQRTQQEDSAVYLCASSPGGTVVYEQYFGPGTRLTVT.

The chain links TRBV2 to TRBJ2-1, with TRBD1 matching 9 bases. Looked up from germline, CDR1 is SNHLY and CDR2 is FYNNEI. The CDR3 extends over 15 amino acids. Trimming removed 6 bases from V and 10 bases from J; junction bases left unmatched: 13. In nucleotides, the CDR3 is TGTGCCAGCAGGTCCCTCATCACAGGGGGCAAAGAGCAGTTCTTC. Encoded protein: CASRSLITGGKEQFF.